The 31 T cell receptor beta chains reported below all come from one sample, sequenced in a study of CD8+CD57+ T cells in acquired aplastic anemia. The authors sequenced patients whose flow cytometry had shown CD8+CD57+ cell expansion. Genomic DNA served as template for TCR beta VDJ and CDR3 profiling. TCRdb re-called the reads through MiXCR, storing one row per CDR3 protein. The sample has about 180,000 distinct CDR3 sequences; 48% are singletons. The sequencing input was sorted CD4+, CD8+, or CD8+CD57+ T cells (not recorded which) from PBMCs. The origin of the receptors is a human donor with aplastic anemia.

Details on this clonotype: The conserved final phenylalanine or tryptophan is absent from the CDR3, which likely points to a read error. Because the CDR3's place on the DNA is in doubt, the DNA is left out and the CDR3 is given as listed by TCRdb. The chain combines TRBV19 with TRBJ1-2; whether TRBD1, the table's D call, matches the DNA was not checked. The CDR3 totals 8 residues, both ends included. The V gene's germline CDR1 is LNHDA and CDR2 SQIVND (reference sequence). The CDR3 sequence: CASSRTGS.

This clonotype occurred a few times. The CDR3 coding sequence is TGTGCCATCAGTGAGTTGGGACATCCGGCGGGAGGCTACACCTTC. This gives the protein CAISELGHPAGGYTF. This chain joins TRBV10-3 and TRBJ1-2; D perhaps matches TRBD1 (6 bases). Trimming cost V 1 base and J 8 bases, with 17 bases left between them. There are 15 residues in the CDR3. Germline V gene data show CDR1 as ENHRY and CDR2 as SYGVKD.

The genes are TRBV10-3 and TRBJ2-7; 7 bases fit TRBD1. Germline trimming cut 4 bases from V and 4 bases from J; bases unmatched to any gene: 7. This CDR3 contains 14 residues. Germline CDR1 ENHRY, CDR2 SYGVKD. CDR3 sequence (DNA): TGTGCCATCAGTGTAGAGGGGGCTCGGTACGAGCAGTACTTC. Translating it yields CAISVEGARYEQYF.

This clonotype has a count of ten or more. The chain combines TRBV4-1 with TRBJ1-3, with 10 bases matching TRBD1. Trimming at V came to 2 bases and at J to 2 bases, leaving 3 bases not matched to a gene. Germline CDR1 and CDR2: MGHRA and YSYEKL. The CDR3 covers 16 residues. CDR3 in amino acids: CASSQRDRGTGNTIYF. DNA of the CDR3: TGCGCCAGCAGCCAAAGGGACAGGGGAACTGGAAACACCATATATTTT.

This rearrangement joins TRBV19 to TRBJ1-3; no definite D call. Germline loops: CDR1 LNHDA, CDR2 SQIVND (reference sequence). Trimming removed 8 bases from V and 0 bases from J, with 8 bases in between. This CDR3 has 13 residues. The CDR3 nucleotides read TGTGCCAGTCAGACGGTCTCTGGAAACACCATATATTTT. Its translation is CASQTVSGNTIYF.

V is TRBV20-1 and J is TRBJ2-7; 8 bases map to TRBD2. With V trimmed by 1 base and J by 4 bases, 9 bases remained unmatched. This CDR3 has 15 amino acids. Germline lookup yields CDR1 DFQATT and CDR2 SNEGSKA (reference sequence). CDR3 residues: CSARATGTRLYEQYF. In DNA, the CDR3 is TGCAGTGCTAGAGCTACCGGGACTAGACTTTACGAGCAGTACTTC.

The V gene is TRBV20-1, the J gene TRBJ2-7; D remains unclear. Germline CDR1 reads DFQATT; CDR2 reads SNEGSKA (reference sequence). CDR3 length: 13 amino acids. With 6 bases removed from V and 2 bases from J, the gap between germline ends came to 14 bases. This CDR3 is CSASDGATYEQYF. The CDR3 DNA follows: TGCAGTGCGAGCGACGGCGCCACCTACGAGCAGTACTTC.

This clonotype was counted ten times or more. The V gene is TRBV7-9, the J gene TRBJ1-1; D is unresolved. The V and J ends lost 1 base and 1 base respectively, with 7 bases between them. This CDR3 is built from 14 residues. CDR1 SEHNR and CDR2 FQNEAQ come from the germline V gene (reference sequence). CDR3 sequence reads: CASSLGSGNTEAFF. CDR3 coding DNA: TGTGCCAGCAGCTTAGGTTCCGGGAACACTGAAGCTTTCTTT.

The gene calls are TRBV5-4 and TRBJ2-1; D is unresolved. The length of the CDR3 is 14 residues. V lost 5 bases to trimming and J lost 2 bases, with 11 bases between them. Per germline, CDR1 SGHNT and CDR2 YYREEE (reference sequence). In nucleotides, the CDR3 is TGTGCCAGCAGTTTGTCGGTAGCCTACAATGAGCAGTTCTTC. Residues: CASSLSVAYNEQFF.

On this clonotype: In this CDR3 the conserved last residue, phenylalanine or tryptophan, is missing, so a read error is likely. This chain joins TRBV2 and TRBJ1-2, with D perhaps matching TRBD1 (5 bases). The CDR3 is 12 residues long. V was trimmed by 4 bases and J by 4 bases, leaving 7 bases between them. The germline gives CDR1 SNHLY, CDR2 FYNNEI. The CDR3 DNA is TGTGCCAGCAGTGCAGGGTTCTATGGCTACACCCTC. Translating gives CASSAGFYGYTL.

This clonotype was observed a single time. The CDR3 protein is CSALSLTARQETQYF. CDR3 sequence (DNA): TGCAGCGCCCTGTCCCTCACAGCTCGCCAAGAGACCCAGTACTTC. V is TRBV29-1 and J is TRBJ2-5, with unresolved D. This CDR3 is built from 15 residues. V was clipped by 7 bases and J by 1 base, with 19 bases between them. Germline V lookup: CDR1 SQVTM, CDR2 ANQGSEA. The entire variable domain, with the rest obtained from reference TRBV29-1 and TRBJ2-5, is as follows: SAVISQKPSRDICQRGTSLTIQCQVDSQVTMMFWYRQQPGQSLTLIATANQGSEATYESGFVIDKFPISRPNLTFSTLTVSNMSPEDSSIYLCSALSLTARQETQYFGPGTRLLVL.

Many counts were recorded for this clonotype. J is TRBJ2-2 and V is TRBV7-3; the match to TRBD1 covers 7 bases. CDR3 length equals 17 residues. Germline CDR1 and CDR2: SGHTA and FQGTGA. V trimming: 1 base; J trimming: 0 bases; junction bases outside the gene matches: 5. The CDR3 loop is CASSLKGGRANTGELFF. CDR3 nucleotide sequence: TGTGCCAGCAGCTTAAAAGGGGGCAGGGCGAACACCGGGGAGCTGTTTTTT.

V usage is TRBV30 and J usage is TRBJ2-1; 8 nucleotides match TRBD1. The CDR3 has 17 amino acids. Looked up from germline, CDR1 is GTSNPN and CDR2 is SVGIG (reference sequence). Germline trimming cut 0 bases from V and 3 bases from J; bases unmatched to any gene: 10. CDR3 bases: TGTGCCTGGAGTGTACTGGGGCCAGGGGGCGGCTACAATGAGCAGTTCTTC. Its translation is CAWSVLGPGGGYNEQFF.

The chain recombines TRBV20-1 with TRBJ1-3; D perhaps matches TRBD1 (6 bases). CDR3 size: 14 residues. Germline CDR1 reads DFQATT; CDR2 reads SNEGSKA (reference sequence). V lost 5 bases, J lost 2 bases, and 13 bases lay in between. CDR3 residues: CSAPRTGTGNTIYF. CDR3 DNA sequence: TGCAGTGCTCCCCGTACAGGGACTGGAAACACCATATATTTT.

Many counts were recorded for this clonotype. V is TRBV12-3 or TRBV12-4 and J is TRBJ2-5; TRBD2 is a possible D gene (6 bases). CDR3 length equals 12 residues. V was pared by 3 bases and J by 8 bases, with 10 bases between. The CDR3 bases are TGTGCCAGCAGTTTGGCCGGGGGAACCCAGTACTTC. Protein: CASSLAGGTQYF.

V usage is TRBV5-1 and J usage is TRBJ1-2; 12 bases agree with TRBD1. The V gene end was trimmed by 0 bases and the J gene end by 8 bases; junction bases not matched to a gene: 5. This CDR3 has 15 amino acids. The germline gives CDR1 SGHRS, CDR2 YFSETQ. CDR3: CASSLAGTGGEGYTF. CDR3 DNA sequence: TGCGCCAGCAGCTTGGCCGGGACAGGGGGCGAAGGCTACACCTTC.

The chain recombines TRBV10-1 with TRBJ2-7, with 7 nucleotides matching TRBD1. Germline V gene data show CDR1 as WNHNN and CDR2 as SYGVQD (reference sequence). CDR3 length equals 15 residues. Trimming removed 5 bases from V and 2 bases from J; junction bases left unmatched: 9. For the CDR3, the DNA is TGCGCCAGCAGTACCGGGACAGAGATACCCTACGAGCAGTACTTC. Protein: CASSTGTEIPYEQYF.

The chain joins TRBV24-1 to TRBJ2-2; D might be TRBD1 or TRBD2, each matching 5 bases. Germline loops: CDR1 KGHDR, CDR2 SFDVKD. The ends were cut back, 1 base at V and 4 bases at J, with 6 bases in the middle. The CDR3 extends over 14 amino acids. CDR3 residues: CATSDFGGTGELFF. The CDR3 DNA reads as TGTGCCACCAGTGATTTTGGGGGCACCGGGGAGCTGTTTTTT.

Concerning this clonotype itself: At one boundary the junction diverges from the germline segment, which might be a read error. The CDR3 spells CASSDPSDPGGEQYF. The CDR3 region has the DNA TGTGCCTCCAGTGATCCCTCGGACCCAGGGGGCGAGCAGTACTTC. The chain joins TRBV24-1 to TRBJ2-7; 7 bases align to TRBD1. The CDR3 has 15 amino acids. Germline V gives CDR1 KGHDR, CDR2 SFDVKD.

The chain has TRBV10-1 and TRBJ2-7; 7 bases are a match to TRBD2. This CDR3 is built from 15 residues. The germline V gene has CDR1 WNHNN and CDR2 SYGVQD (reference sequence). The junction had 8 bases not matched to a gene; V was cut back by 3 bases and J by 3 bases. The CDR3, as DNA: TGCGCCAGCAGTGACGTGCCTAGCGGTCGCTACGAGCAGTACTTC. This sequence encodes CASSDVPSGRYEQYF.

This clonotype occurred many times. The chain combines TRBV5-6 with TRBJ1-6, with D possibly matching TRBD1 (5 bases). Germline CDR1 and CDR2: SGHDT and YYEEEE. This CDR3 contains 14 residues. The V and J ends lost 4 bases and 14 bases respectively, with 19 bases between them. CDR3 DNA: TGTGCCAGCAGCCTGGGGGAGAATACCCTCTCCCTCCACTTT. This encodes CASSLGENTLSLHF.

The gene calls are TRBV9 and TRBJ2-7; D is uncertain. CDR1 SGDLS and CDR2 YYNGEE come from the germline V gene. CDR3 length: 13 residues. V was trimmed by 3 bases and J by 3 bases, leaving 10 bases between them. This chain's CDR3 is CASSGDTNYEQYF. The CDR3 coding sequence is TGTGCCAGCAGCGGCGACACAAACTACGAGCAGTACTTC.

This clonotype was found a few times. No conserved phenylalanine or tryptophan is present at the end of the CDR3, so a read error is the likely explanation. CDR3 nucleotide sequence: TGTGCCAGCAGCTTGAGGAGCGGAGACCCTCTCTACAATGAGCAGTTCCTC. This translates into CASSLRSGDPLYNEQFL. The rearrangement links TRBV11-2 to TRBJ2-1; the D gene is possibly TRBD2 (5 bases). Germline CDR1 SGHAT, CDR2 FQNNGV. The ends were cut back, 3 bases at V and 3 bases at J, with 18 bases in the middle. This CDR3 contains 17 residues.

On this clonotype itself: A much larger clone differs by one base, so this may be a read error. The chain has TRBV11-1 and TRBJ1-6; D is ambiguous. The CDR3 has 16 residues. Trimming cost V 8 bases and J 5 bases, with 19 bases left between them. Germline loops: CDR1 SGHAT, CDR2 FQDESV (reference sequence). The CDR3 DNA reads as TGTGCCAGCGGCCCTAAGCCTGGGGTGGATAATTCACCCCTCCACTTT. Translated, it gives CASGPKPGVDNSPLHF.

This chain uses TRBV7-6 with TRBJ1-6; possible D gene TRBD1, 6 bases. Germline CDR1 and CDR2: SGHVS and FNYEAQ. The CDR3 has 15 amino acids. Trimming took off 4 bases at V and 9 bases at J, with 16 bases between the two ends. In DNA, the CDR3 is TGTGCCAGCAGCTCCACGGGGGGCGGAATTTCACCCCTCCACTTT. The encoded protein is CASSSTGGGISPLHF.

In this sample, this clonotype turned up many times. The chain couples TRBV9 to TRBJ2-6; weak D call: TRBD1 (6 bases). The CDR3 runs to 17 residues. Germline V gene lookup returns CDR1 SGDLS and CDR2 YYNGEE. Trimming cost V 4 bases and J 4 bases, with 18 bases left between them. In DNA form, the CDR3 reads TGTGCCAGCAGCCCCCAGGGGTGGGTTTCCGGGGCCAACGTCCTGACTTTC. The encoded protein is CASSPQGWVSGANVLTF.

The chain recombines TRBV24-1 with TRBJ2-5, with D possibly called TRBD1 or TRBD2 (5 bases each). Between the trimmed V and J ends, which lost 4 bases and 4 bases, there was a span of 12 bases. The germline V gene encodes CDR1 KGHDR and CDR2 SFDVKD. This CDR3 region has 14 residues. The CDR3, as DNA: TGTGCCACCAGTGACCCGGGGCCCGCAGAGACCCAGTACTTC. Its protein is CATSDPGPAETQYF.

This clonotype was seen ten or more times. The J gene is TRBJ2-3, the V gene TRBV20-1; a possible D gene is TRBD1 (5 bases). Germline V CDR1 and CDR2: DFQATT, SNEGSKA (reference sequence). The CDR3 covers 16 residues. Trimming cost V 3 bases and J 2 bases, with 18 bases left between them. CDR3 bases: TGCAGTGCTAGGCTGACAGAAGTGCTACTCACAGATACGCAGTATTTT. Protein: CSARLTEVLLTDTQYF.

This clonotype was picked up a small number of times. The CDR3 region has the DNA TGTGCCAGCAAGGTGACAGGGGTTACTGAAGCTTTCTTT. This sequence encodes CASKVTGVTEAFF. This chain joins TRBV2 and TRBJ1-1; TRBD1 matches at 8 bases. Trimming removed 7 bases from V and 5 bases from J; junction bases left unmatched: 6. The CDR3 runs 13 residues. CDR1 is SNHLY and CDR2 is FYNNEI in the germline V gene.

In regard to this clonotype: This may be a read error, as it is one base from a much larger clone. Because the CDR3 is missing its conserved closing phenylalanine or tryptophan, this is likely a read error. This rearrangement joins TRBV6-1 to TRBJ1-1; no clear D. Trimming took 4 bases from V and 3 from J, leaving 6 bases between them. CDR1 is MNHNS and CDR2 is SASEGT in the germline V gene. There are 12 residues in the CDR3. CDR3 nucleotides: TGTGCCAGCAGTGTGTTGGACACTGAAGCTTTCGTT. This codes for CASSVLDTEAFV.

In this sample, this clonotype turned up many times. V gene TRBV4-2 combines with J gene TRBJ2-5; 10 bases line up with TRBD2. The CDR3 covers 18 residues. The V and J ends lost 0 bases and 4 bases, in that order; junction bases with no gene match: 11. Germline-derived CDR1 and CDR2 are LGHNA and YNFKEQ. CDR3: CASSQEGSGGARGETQYF. DNA of the CDR3: TGTGCCAGCAGCCAAGAAGGGAGCGGGGGGGCCCGAGGAGAGACCCAGTACTTC.